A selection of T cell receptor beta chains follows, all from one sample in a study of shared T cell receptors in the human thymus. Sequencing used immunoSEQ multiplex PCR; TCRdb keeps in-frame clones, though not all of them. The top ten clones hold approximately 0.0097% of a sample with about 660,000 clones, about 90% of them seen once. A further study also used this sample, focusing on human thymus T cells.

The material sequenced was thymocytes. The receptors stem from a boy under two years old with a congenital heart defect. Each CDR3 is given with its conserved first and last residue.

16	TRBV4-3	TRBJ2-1	CASSQDTSGGAPEQFF
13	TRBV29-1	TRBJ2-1	CSADSSRGHEQFF
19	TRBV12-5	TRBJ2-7	CASGCHDRGQCGRANEQYF
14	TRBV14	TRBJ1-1	CASSQETGVTEAFF
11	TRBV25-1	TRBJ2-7	CATSTVNEQYF
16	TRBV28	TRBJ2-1	CASSLERGVAYNEQFF
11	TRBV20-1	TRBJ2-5	CSANSVETQYF
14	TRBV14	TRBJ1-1	CASTLGPMNTEAFF
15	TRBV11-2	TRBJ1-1	CASSLGAEVNTEAFF
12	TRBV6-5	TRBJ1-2	CASSYDSYGYTF
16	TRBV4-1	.	CASSQTGTLNSYEQYF
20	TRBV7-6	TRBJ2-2	CASSLVPVLWRTGDTGELFF
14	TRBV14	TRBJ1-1	CASSQVGQATEAFF
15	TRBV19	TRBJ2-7	CASSTRAGLFYEQYF
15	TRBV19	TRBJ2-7	CASSPRRGGRYEQYF
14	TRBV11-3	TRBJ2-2	CASSGRQGSGELFF
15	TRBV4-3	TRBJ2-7	CASSQDQGHPYEQYF
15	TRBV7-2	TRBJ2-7	CASSLPDRRGTEQYF
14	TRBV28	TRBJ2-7	CASSEGRIFYEQYF
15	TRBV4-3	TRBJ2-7	CASSQRADRDYEQYF
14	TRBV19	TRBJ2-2	CASSIMVGSGELFF
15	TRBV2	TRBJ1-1	CASSVGQGLVTEAFF
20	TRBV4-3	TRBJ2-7	CASSQDCSSIYGGGDYEQYF